The 11 T cell receptor beta chains presented below share a single source sample, sequenced in a study of blood T cell repertoires in COVID-19. Some clones are missing from TCRdb's copy, which holds only in-frame ones; the method was immunoSEQ multiplex PCR. The data show about 48,000 clones, 70% to 90% seen once. The sequencing input was peripheral blood. The receptors derive from a woman aged 60-75 years with acute or convalescent COVID-19.

The chain has TRBV4-1 and TRBJ2-7, with 9 bases lining up with TRBD1. The CDR3 is 16 amino acids. Germline V gene data show CDR1 as MGHRA and CDR2 as YSYEKL. J lost 6 bases, V lost 3 bases, and 12 bases had no gene match. DNA of the CDR3: TGCGCCAGCAGCCAGGGCTTCGGGACAGGGATCTCCGAGCAGTACTTC. This encodes CASSQGFGTGISEQYF.

The V call is TRBV12-5, the J call TRBJ2-2; 8 bases match TRBD2. The V gene's germline CDR1 is LGHNT and CDR2 FRNRAP. Trimming took 5 bases from V and 2 from J; bases not matched to a gene: 4. The CDR3 is made up of 15 amino acids. CDR3 coding DNA: TGTGCTAGTGGTCCCCGGGGGGGAAACACCGGGGAGCTGTTTTTT. Amino acid sequence: CASGPRGGNTGELFF.

The rearrangement uses TRBV5-1 and TRBJ2-7; 12 positions agree with TRBD1. CDR3 length: 15 amino acids. CDR1 and CDR2 from the germline V gene are SGHRS and YFSETQ. Losses at the gene ends were 4 bases for V and 3 bases for J; bases not matched to a gene: 5. This chain's CDR3 is CASSQGTGGRYEQYF. The DNA for the CDR3 is TGCGCCAGCAGCCAAGGGACAGGGGGCCGCTACGAGCAGTACTTC.

The chain has TRBV15 and TRBJ1-3, with D unclear. The CDR3 is 16 amino acids. Germline loops: CDR1 LNHNV, CDR2 YYDKDF (reference sequence). V shed 0 bases and J shed 1 base, with 10 bases lying between them. The CDR3 loop reads CATSRDRGASGNTIYF. The CDR3 bases are TGTGCCACCAGCAGAGATCGAGGAGCATCTGGAAACACCATATATTTT.

This chain's CDR3 is CASSPGLSSGANVLTF. The CDR3 nucleotides are TGTGCCAGCAGCCCTGGACTGAGCTCTGGGGCCAACGTCCTGACTTTC. The J gene is TRBJ2-6, the V gene TRBV7-3; D perhaps matches TRBD2 (5 bases). The germline gives CDR1 SGHTA, CDR2 FQGTGA. The CDR3 covers 16 residues. Trimming removed 5 bases from V and 0 bases from J, with 11 bases in between.

The rearrangement uses TRBV30 and TRBJ2-1, with D perhaps TRBD2 (6 bases). The germline V gene has CDR1 GTSNPN and CDR2 SVGIG (reference sequence). Trimming stripped 0 bases from V and 10 bases from J, with 10 bases between. The CDR3 consists of 12 residues. The CDR3 DNA reads TGTGCCTGGAGTGTATCGGGGGAAGAGCAGTTCTTC. Translating it yields CAWSVSGEEQFF.

The chain joins TRBV5-1 to TRBJ1-6; 9 nucleotides match TRBD1. After removal of 6 bases from V and 5 bases from J, the junction contained 6 bases not matched to a gene. Germline V gene lookup returns CDR1 SGHRS and CDR2 YFSETQ. The CDR3 consists of 15 residues. The CDR3 nucleotides are TGCGCCAGCACCCTTAGGACAGGGGATAATTCACCCCTCCACTTT. Protein sequence: CASTLRTGDNSPLHF.

This sequence joins TRBV18 and TRBJ1-4; D unresolved. The CDR3 has 13 amino acids. The V gene lost 6 bases and the J gene lost 7 bases, with 12 bases spanning the gap. Per germline, CDR1 KGHSH and CDR2 LQKENI. The CDR3 is CASSPGAGEKLFF. CDR3 DNA sequence: TGTGCCAGCTCGCCGGGAGCGGGTGAAAAACTGTTTTTT.

The genes are TRBV28 and TRBJ2-2; TRBD2 aligns across 7 bases. The length of the CDR3 is 15 residues. V lost 5 bases, J lost 5 bases, and 8 bases stayed unmatched. Germline loops: CDR1 MDHEN, CDR2 SYDVKM. CDR3: CASSKGFGGTGELFF. The CDR3, as DNA: TGTGCCAGCAGTAAGGGGTTCGGGGGGACCGGGGAGCTGTTTTTT.

The gene calls are TRBV19 and TRBJ2-7; D remains ambiguous. Germline CDR1 LNHDA, CDR2 SQIVND (reference sequence). The germline V and J ends were trimmed by 0 bases and 3 bases, with 12 bases remaining between them. The CDR3 is 15 amino acids. CDR3 in DNA: TGTGCCAGTAGTATAGATCCCACGGGTGTCTACGAGCAGTACTTC. Residues: CASSIDPTGVYEQYF.

This chain uses TRBV7-2 with TRBJ2-2, with 13 bases matching TRBD2. Germline V gene sequence: CDR1 SGHTA, CDR2 FQGNSA. J was trimmed by 1 base and V by 7 bases; bases with no gene match: 12. The length of the CDR3 is 19 residues. This chain's CDR3 is CASKSWTSGRTGNTGELFF. The CDR3 nucleotides read TGTGCCAGCAAATCCTGGACTAGCGGGAGAACGGGGAACACCGGGGAGCTGTTTTTT. Full variable domain (outside the CDR3, taken from reference TRBV7-2 and TRBJ2-2): GAGVSQSPSNKVTEKGKDVELRCDPISGHTALYWYRQSLGQGLEFLIYFQGNSAPDKSGLPSDRFSAERTGGSVSTLTIQRTQQEDSAVYLCASKSWTSGRTGNTGELFFGEGSRLTVL.